These 16 T cell receptor beta chains share one sample of origin, sequenced in a study of CD8 T cells in Susac syndrome. cDNA came from 0.5 to 1 ug RNA primed by random hexamers. TCRdb re-derived calls from the immunoSEQ multiplex PCR reads in MiXCR, one entry per CDR3 protein. This table has 100,000 to 150,000 distinct CDR3 sequences, around 96% appearing once. The sequenced material came from CD4+ T cells from PBMCs. These receptors were obtained from a human donor in good health.

Comment on this clonotype: At one of its ends the junction is not consistent with the germline gene, which may arise from a read error. As DNA, the CDR3 is TGCGCCAGCAGCTTAGAGGGAAGAGAGGCCCAGTACTTC. It encodes CASSLEGREAQYF. V gene TRBV5-1 combines with J gene TRBJ2-5; D is possibly TRBD2 (5 bases). Germline V gene sequence: CDR1 SGHRS, CDR2 YFSETQ. This CDR3 is built from 13 residues.

This rearrangement joins TRBV18 to TRBJ2-2; 7 positions agree with TRBD1. CDR3 length: 15 amino acids. Germline CDR1 KGHSH, CDR2 LQKENI. With V trimmed by 1 base and J by 3 bases, 2 bases remained unmatched. As DNA, the CDR3 is TGTGCCAGCTCACCACAAACAGGGGACACCGGGGAGCTGTTTTTT. This encodes CASSPQTGDTGELFF. Filled out from reference TRBV18 and TRBJ2-2, the complete variable domain reads NAGVMQNPRHLVRRRGQEARLRCSPMKGHSHVYWYRQLPEEGLKFMVYLQKENIIDESGMPKERFSAEFPKEGPSILRIQQVVRGDSAAYFCASSPQTGDTGELFFGEGSRLTVL.

CDR3: CATSDVTSGEAKNIQYF. The CDR3 bases are TGTGCCACCAGTGATGTAACTAGCGGGGAAGCCAAAAACATTCAGTACTTC. This chain joins TRBV24-1 and TRBJ2-4, with TRBD2 matching 10 bases. The germline V gene encodes CDR1 KGHDR and CDR2 SFDVKD. V was clipped by 3 bases and J by 0 bases; unmatched bases: 4. The CDR3 runs 17 residues.

The chain joins TRBV7-2 to TRBJ2-2; TRBD1 matches at 9 bases. V lost 2 bases and J lost 2; bases outside the gene matches: 0. Germline V gene data show CDR1 as SGHTA and CDR2 as FQGNSA. The CDR3 sequence is 15 residues long. The CDR3 DNA reads as TGTGCCAGCAGCTTAACAGGGGGCAACACCGGGGAGCTGTTTTTT. Its protein product is CASSLTGGNTGELFF.

This chain links TRBV6-2 or TRBV6-3 with TRBJ2-5; tentative D call: TRBD1 (6 bases). There are 14 residues in the CDR3. Deletions cut 0 bases from V and 4 bases from J, with 9 bases between. Germline CDR1 and CDR2: MNHEY and SVGEGT. CDR3 sequence reads: CASSYSTGIETQYF. For the CDR3, the DNA is TGTGCCAGCAGTTACTCTACAGGGATAGAGACCCAGTACTTC.

The chain employs TRBV6-2 or TRBV6-3 and TRBJ2-7; TRBD2 is a possible D gene (6 bases). The CDR3 length is 12 residues. Germline CDR1 reads MNHEY; CDR2 reads SVGEGT. V lost 1 base, J lost 6 bases, and 7 bases lay in between. In DNA form, the CDR3 reads TGTGCCAGCAGTTACTTGGGAGGCGAGCAGTACTTC. Its translation is CASSYLGGEQYF.

The chain couples TRBV6-5 to TRBJ1-5, with 7 bases that match TRBD1. The CDR3 totals 15 residues. Germline CDR1 MNHEY, CDR2 SVGAGI. The junction had 7 bases not matched to a gene; V was cut back by 4 bases and J by 4 bases. For the CDR3, the DNA is TGTGCCAGCAGTTTGGACAGGATGGCAAATCAGCCCCAGCATTTT. Translated, it gives CASSLDRMANQPQHF.

The genes are TRBV6-4 and TRBJ2-6, with D possibly being TRBD1 (5 bases). Germline assignment: CDR1 MRHNA and CDR2 SNTAGT. The CDR3 has 14 residues. V lost 5 bases and J lost 14, with 19 bases in between. The CDR3, as DNA: TGTGCCAGCAGTCGGCAATCTGGGGCCAATTTCCTGACTTTC. Translated, it gives CASSRQSGANFLTF.

This chain connects TRBV28 to TRBJ2-5; 9 bases match TRBD1. The trim removed 5 bases at V and 1 base at J, leaving 8 bases unmatched. Germline V gene data show CDR1 as MDHEN and CDR2 as SYDVKM. The CDR3 length is 16 residues. CDR3 region: CASSRTGTGSQETQYF. CDR3 DNA sequence: TGTGCCAGCAGTCGAACCGGGACAGGGAGCCAAGAGACCCAGTACTTC.

This clonotype was detected only a few times. J is TRBJ2-5 and V is TRBV28, with unresolved D. V lost 5 bases and J lost 4, with 8 bases in between. CDR1 and CDR2 from the germline V gene are MDHEN and SYDVKM. The CDR3 is 12 residues long. Written as DNA, the CDR3 is TGTGCCAGCAGTGTGGGTGGAGAGACCCAGTACTTC. Encoded protein: CASSVGGETQYF.

This chain connects TRBV29-1 to TRBJ2-4, with D perhaps being TRBD1 or TRBD2 (6 bases each). The V end was cut by 3 bases, the J end by 1 base, with 10 bases between. The length of the CDR3 is 14 residues. Looked up from germline, CDR1 is SQVTM and CDR2 is ANQGSEA. In DNA form, the CDR3 reads TGCAGCGTTGACGGAGGGGGGGCCAAAAACATTCAGTACTTC. Translating gives CSVDGGGAKNIQYF. Variable domain in full (rest from reference TRBV29-1 and TRBJ2-4): SAVISQKPSRDICQRGTSLTIQCQVDSQVTMMFWYRQQPGQSLTLIATANQGSEATYESGFVIDKFPISRPNLTFSTLTVSNMSPEDSSIYLCSVDGGGAKNIQYFGAGTRLSVL.

The J gene is TRBJ2-5, the V gene TRBV5-1; 8 positions agree with TRBD1. The V gene's germline CDR1 is SGHRS and CDR2 YFSETQ. Trimming at V came to 1 base and at J to 1 base, leaving 6 bases not matched to a gene. The length of the CDR3 is 16 residues. The CDR3 DNA reads TGCGCCAGCAGCTTGCTCGGACAGGGTGTCCAAGAGACCCAGTACTTC. Translation: CASSLLGQGVQETQYF.

The rearrangement joins TRBV29-1 to TRBJ2-4; D remains ambiguous. Germline assignment: CDR1 SQVTM and CDR2 ANQGSEA. The CDR3 loop spans 12 amino acids. Trimming removed 0 bases from V and 9 bases from J, with 9 bases in between. CDR3 sequence (DNA): TGCAGCGTTGAAGATCCGGGCGGCATTCAGTACTTC. This codes for CSVEDPGGIQYF. Filled out from reference TRBV29-1 and TRBJ2-4, the complete variable domain reads SAVISQKPSRDICQRGTSLTIQCQVDSQVTMMFWYRQQPGQSLTLIATANQGSEATYESGFVIDKFPISRPNLTFSTLTVSNMSPEDSSIYLCSVEDPGGIQYFGAGTRLSVL.

J is TRBJ2-4 and V is TRBV28, with D tentatively TRBD2 (5 bases). The CDR3 loop spans 14 amino acids. V was pared by 5 bases and J by 1 base, with 9 bases between. Germline CDR1 reads MDHEN; CDR2 reads SYDVKM. In DNA, the CDR3 is TGTGCCAGCAGTCTGGGAGCGGCCAAAAACATTCAGTACTTC. Residues: CASSLGAAKNIQYF.

CDR3 sequence reads: CASSGDRGQADTQYF. CDR3 DNA: TGTGCCAGCAGTGGGGACAGGGGGCAAGCAGATACGCAGTATTTT. The chain combines TRBV2 with TRBJ2-3; 12 bases map to TRBD1. Trimming took 4 bases from V and 4 from J; bases not matched to a gene: 3. Looked up from germline, CDR1 is SNHLY and CDR2 is FYNNEI. The CDR3 sequence is 15 residues long.

This clonotype occurred a few times. V is TRBV10-3 and J is TRBJ2-7; D is unclear. CDR1 is ENHRY and CDR2 is SYGVKD in the germline V gene. V gave up 4 bases and J gave up 3 bases, with 4 bases separating them. The CDR3 sequence is 11 residues long. This chain's CDR3 is CAISGGYEQYF. The DNA for the CDR3 is TGTGCCATCAGTGGTGGCTACGAGCAGTACTTC.